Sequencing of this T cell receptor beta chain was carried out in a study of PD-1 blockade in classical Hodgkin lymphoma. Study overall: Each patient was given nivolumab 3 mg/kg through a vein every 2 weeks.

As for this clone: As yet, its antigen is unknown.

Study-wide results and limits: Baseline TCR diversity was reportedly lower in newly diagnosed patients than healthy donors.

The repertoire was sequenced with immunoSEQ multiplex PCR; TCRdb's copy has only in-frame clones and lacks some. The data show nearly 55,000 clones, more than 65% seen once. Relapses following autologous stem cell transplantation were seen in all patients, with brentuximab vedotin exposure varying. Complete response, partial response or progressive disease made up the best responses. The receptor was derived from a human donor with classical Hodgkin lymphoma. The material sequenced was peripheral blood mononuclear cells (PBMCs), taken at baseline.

As DNA, the CDR3 is TGTGCCAGCAGGCCCGTTTGGGGATCCCCCGACAACACCGGGGAGCTGTTTTTT. Encoded protein: CASRPVWGSPDNTGELFF. The gene calls are TRBV7-9 and TRBJ2-2; no clear D gene. V was cut by 6 bases and J by 2 bases, with 22 bases left in between. The CDR3 is 18 residues long. CDR1 is SEHNR, CDR2 FQNEAQ, per germline (reference sequence).